This TCR beta chain was obtained from a study of Tregs in tolerant kidney transplant recipients. Study-level points and caveats: The small number of patients limits these findings pending further validation. No direct test of biological reproducibility was done here. Tregs expanded with activated donor B cells seemed most donor-specific.

Trimming stripped 4 bases from V and 2 bases from J, with 13 bases between. The length of the CDR3 is 14 residues. CDR1 and CDR2 from the germline V gene are SGDLS and YYNGEE. Regarding this clone: Its antigen is unknown.

Thawed PBMCs were FACS-sorted into unstimulated CD4+CD25+CD127- regulatory T cells, CD4+CD25- non-regulatory cells, CD4 and CD8 cells. Assay: immunoSEQ multiplex PCR; the TCRdb copy retains only in-frame clones and omits some. This sample has 200,000 to 300,000 clones; approximately 83% occur once, and the top ten carry around 0.61%. Sequenced input: CD4+ T cells from blood. The TCR was taken from a human donor in good health. The genes are TRBV9 and TRBJ2-7; no reliable D call. This chain's CDR3 is CASSPRTRTYEQYF. The CDR3 DNA reads TGTGCCAGCAGCCCCAGGACGAGAACCTACGAGCAGTACTTC.